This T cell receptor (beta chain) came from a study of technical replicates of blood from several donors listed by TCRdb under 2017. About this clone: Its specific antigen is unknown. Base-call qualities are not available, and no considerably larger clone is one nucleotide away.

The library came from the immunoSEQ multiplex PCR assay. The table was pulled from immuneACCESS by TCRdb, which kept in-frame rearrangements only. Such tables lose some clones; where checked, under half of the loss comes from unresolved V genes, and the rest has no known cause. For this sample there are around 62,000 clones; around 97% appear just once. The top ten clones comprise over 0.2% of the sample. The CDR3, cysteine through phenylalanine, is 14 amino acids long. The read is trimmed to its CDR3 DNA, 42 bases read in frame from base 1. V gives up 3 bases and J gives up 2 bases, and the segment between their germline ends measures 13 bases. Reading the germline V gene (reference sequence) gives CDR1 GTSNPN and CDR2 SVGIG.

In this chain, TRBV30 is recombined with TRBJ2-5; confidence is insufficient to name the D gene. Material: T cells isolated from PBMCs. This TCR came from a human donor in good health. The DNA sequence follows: TGTGCCTGGAGCAGACTCCAGTGGCAAGAGACCCAGTACTTC. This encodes CAWSRLQWQETQYF.